The TCR beta chain described here comes from a study of shared clonotypes between healthy human individuals. Notes on the study in general: Clonotype sharing across donors was expected to vary with sequencing depth. Represented diversity, genetic and exposure-history alike, was limited by few donors. Sorted-subset samples were not fully sequenced, rarefaction indicated.

This clone has only one observation. Its antigen is undetermined. As originally analysed: With immunoSEQ giving junction-only sequences and no quality scores, filtering differed. The protocol was immunoSEQ multiplex PCR, while the TCRdb copy is restricted to in-frame clones and leaves out a portion. D and trimming were read from the DNA, whereas the V and J calls and clone size are those reported in that table. The sample consists of over a million clones, about 76% of them appearing once. CDR3 size: 17 residues. The germline V gene encodes CDR1 SGHAT and CDR2 FQNNGV. V lost 7 bases and J 3 bases, leaving 23 bases between the germline ends.

Sequencing used memory CD4+ T cells sorted from blood. Subset described: CD45RA-negative fraction. V is TRBV11-2 and J is TRBJ2-3, with D possibly being TRBD2 (6 bases). The receptor was isolated from a man younger than 35 in good health. CDR3 nucleotides: TGTGCCAGCATCCCTACTCGGGACTCCCAAGGGACAGATACGCAGTATTTT. Translating gives CASIPTRDSQGTDTQYF. Together with reference TRBV11-2 and TRBJ2-3, the CDR3 gives the full variable domain: EAGVAQSPRYKIIEKRQSVAFWCNPISGHATLYWYQQILGQGPKLLIQFQNNGVVDDSQLPKDRFSAERLKGVDSTLKIQPAKLEDSAVYLCASIPTRDSQGTDTQYFGPGTRLTVL.